This T cell receptor beta chain was captured in a study of shared clonotypes between healthy human individuals. Study background: A couple of women and a few men aged 18 to 49 made up the donors.

Comment on this clone: Its target is unknown.

The authors distributed each subset's genomic DNA evenly over several immunoSEQ plates. Profiling relied on immunoSEQ multiplex PCR, and the TCRdb table lists in-frame clones only, not all of them. The repertoire holds a few million clones, with over 85% as singletons. General study results and limits: In general, naive subsets displayed greater estimated richness than memory subsets did. Roughly 5% of naive CD4 clonotypes were common to a few donors.

Germline values: CDR1 SEHNR, CDR2 FQNEAQ (reference sequence). The CDR3 runs to 16 residues. With V trimmed by 4 bases and J by 5 bases, 11 bases remained unmatched. The chain has TRBV7-9 and TRBJ1-2; 9 bases fit TRBD1. Sequenced: naive CD4+ T cells from PBMCs. The sample's subset: CD45RA+ positively selected. This TCR derives from a man younger than 35 in good health. Some clones in this sample may be carry-over from other donors' samples. The CDR3 bases are TGTGCCAGCAGCTCATGGGACAGGGACCTCGAATATGGCTACACCTTC. Its translation is CASSSWDRDLEYGYTF.